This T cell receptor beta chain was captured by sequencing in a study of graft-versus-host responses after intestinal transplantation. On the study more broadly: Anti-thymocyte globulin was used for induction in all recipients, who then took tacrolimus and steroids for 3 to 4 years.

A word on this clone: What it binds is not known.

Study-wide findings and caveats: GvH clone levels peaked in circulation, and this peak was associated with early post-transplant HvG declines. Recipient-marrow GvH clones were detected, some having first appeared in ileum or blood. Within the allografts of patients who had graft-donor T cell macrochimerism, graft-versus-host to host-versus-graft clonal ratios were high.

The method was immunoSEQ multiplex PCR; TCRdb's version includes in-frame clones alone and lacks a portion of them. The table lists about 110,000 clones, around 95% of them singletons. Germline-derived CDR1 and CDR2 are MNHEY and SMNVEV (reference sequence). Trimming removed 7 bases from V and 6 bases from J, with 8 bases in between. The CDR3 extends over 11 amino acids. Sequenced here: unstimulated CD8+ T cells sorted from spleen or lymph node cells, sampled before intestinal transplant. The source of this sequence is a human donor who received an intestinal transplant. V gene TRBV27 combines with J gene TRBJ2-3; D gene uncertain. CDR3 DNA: TGTGCCAGCACTTCCGGGGATACGCAGTATTTT. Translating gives CASTSGDTQYF.